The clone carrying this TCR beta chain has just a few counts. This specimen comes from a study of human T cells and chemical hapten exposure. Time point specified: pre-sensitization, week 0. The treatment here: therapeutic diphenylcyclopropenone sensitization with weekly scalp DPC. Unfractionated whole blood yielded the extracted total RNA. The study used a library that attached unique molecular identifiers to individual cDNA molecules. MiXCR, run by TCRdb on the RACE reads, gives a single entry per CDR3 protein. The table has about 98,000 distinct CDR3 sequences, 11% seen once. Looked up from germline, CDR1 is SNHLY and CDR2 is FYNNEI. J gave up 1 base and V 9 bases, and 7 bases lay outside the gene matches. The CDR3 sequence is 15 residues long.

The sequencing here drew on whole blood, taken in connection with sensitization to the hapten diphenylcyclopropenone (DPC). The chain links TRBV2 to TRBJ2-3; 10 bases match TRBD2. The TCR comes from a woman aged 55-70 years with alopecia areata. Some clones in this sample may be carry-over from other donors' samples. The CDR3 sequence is CARSPTSGGTDTQYF. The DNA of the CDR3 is TGTGCCAGGAGTCCAACTAGCGGGGGCACAGATACGCAGTATTTT. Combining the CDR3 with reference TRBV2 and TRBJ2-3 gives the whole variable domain EPEVTQTPSHQVTQMGQEVILRCVPISNHLYFYWYRQILGQKVEFLVSFYNNEISEKSEIFDDQFSVERPDGSNFTLKIRSTKLEDSAMYFCARSPTSGGTDTQYFGPGTRLTVL.